This T cell receptor (beta chain) was sequenced during a study of a mutant IDH1 vaccine in newly diagnosed glioma (dated by TCRdb to 2020 to 2022). Background on the whole study: Across visits V03 through V10, patients got a total of eight vaccinations, given in weeks 1, 3, 5, 7, 11, 15, 19 and 23. Vaccination began 4-6 weeks after radiotherapy alone, or alongside temozolomide cycles in the chemotherapy-containing groups. The roughly 30 treated patients were roughly 62% male and around 38% female, with a mean age of approximately 40 years. Before enrollment, most patients had been given radiochemotherapy with temozolomide as standard therapy, while the rest had received either radiotherapy alone or temozolomide alone. Peripheral blood was collected at six visits: V03 (baseline), V05, V07, V10, V12 and V13. For exploratory analyses, longitudinal TCRB deep sequencing was carried out in about 26 treated patients wherever samples were available.

The time point label of this sample denotes: week 11, during vaccination. Each vaccine dose, consisting of 300 ug of a 20-mer mutant IDH1 peptide in Montanide, was administered subcutaneously with topical imiquimod. The donors had newly diagnosed IDH1-mutant astrocytomas of WHO grade 3 or 4 that showed loss of nuclear ATRX. The samples were drawn from NOA16, a multicentre, single-arm, open-label phase I trial in Germany that tested a mutant IDH1 peptide vaccine in humans for the first time. Genomic DNA for TCRB sequencing was extracted from EDTA blood using the DNeasy Blood and Tissue Kit. V is reduced by 2 bases and J by 4 bases, leaving a spacing of 17 bases between them. The CDR3 goes from the cysteine to the phenylalanine over 16 residues. Of all the DNA, just the CDR3 is kept, 48 bases in frame from base 1. Looking up the germline V gene yields CDR1 KGHSH and CDR2 LQKENI. Here is what the overall study found, with its caveats: It was noted by the authors that analyses of patient blood samples could not be reproduced owing to sample limitations. PBMC samples for TCRB deep sequencing were selected based on availability. Immune responses induced by the vaccine were seen in around 93% of patients across multiple MHC alleles. Pseudoprogression seemed to be unrelated to changes in the top peripheral T cell clonotypes found by TCRB sequencing.

In its sample, this clone was seen a few times. Its specific antigen is unknown. Within one base of it there is no much larger clone, and no base qualities were kept. The library was produced with the immunoSEQ multiplex PCR assay. The hsTCRB Kit was used according to the manufacturer's protocol to amplify rearranged TCR beta chain sequences. Sequencing of TCRB libraries was carried out on an Illumina MiSeq. In the paper's pipeline: The kit vendor's proprietary platform handled demultiplexing, trimming and gene mapping. The immuneACCESS repertoire file appears here via TCRdb, limited to in-frame rearrangements. These files lack a portion of the clones; in checked studies, under half of the deficit traces to unresolved V genes, and the cause of the others is not known. V, J and clone size derive from that table, while D and trimming were established from the DNA sequence. This sample comprises 100,000 to 120,000 clones, 85% to 90% of them detected only once. The leading ten clones occupy 0.5% to 0.65% of the sample.

The sequence was collected from a woman aged 45-59 years with glioma. The chain links TRBV18 with TRBJ1-2; the D gene cannot be resolved reliably. The sequencing used PBMCs, collected from a glioma patient whose treatment included an IDH1 peptide vaccine. The CDR3 protein is CASSPEGGGGGYGYTF. The nucleotide sequence reads as follows: TGTGCCAGCTCACCAGAGGGCGGAGGAGGTGGCTATGGCTACACCTTC. Reference TRBV18 and TRBJ1-2 proteins supply the regions before and after the CDR3; the full variable domain is: NAGVMQNPRHLVRRRGQEARLRCSPMKGHSHVYWYRQLPEEGLKFMVYLQKENIIDESGMPKERFSAEFPKEGPSILRIQQVVRGDSAAYFCASSPEGGGGGYGYTFGSGTRLTVV.